These 26 T cell receptor beta chains came from one sample sequenced in a study of cytomegalovirus exposure and HLA in healthy donors. PCR amplification relied on 60 Vbeta primers (plus 13 Jbeta primers). Assay used: immunoSEQ multiplex PCR; TCRdb lists only in-frame clones, some missing. Among 150,000 to 200,000 clones listed, around 80% were seen once. Sequencing used PBMCs. The receptors come from a woman aged 18-29 years in good health and CMV-seropositive.

J is TRBJ2-5 and V is TRBV30; maybe TRBD2 (6 bases). Trimming took off 5 bases at V and 3 bases at J, with 22 bases between the two ends. Germline CDR1 is GTSNPN and CDR2 is SVGIG (reference sequence). The CDR3 has 16 amino acids. The CDR3 loop reads CAWLKKWGGSKETQYF. As DNA, the CDR3 is TGTGCCTGGTTAAAGAAGTGGGGAGGCAGCAAAGAGACCCAGTACTTC. The full variable domain, in which reference TRBV30 and TRBJ2-5 provide the parts outside the CDR3, is SQTIHQWPATLVQPVGSPLSLECTVEGTSNPNLYWYRQAAGRGLQLLFYSVGIGQISSEVPQNLSASRPQDRQFILSSKKLLLSDSGFYLCAWLKKWGGSKETQYFGPGTRLLVL.

The genes are TRBV27 and TRBJ2-2; D might be TRBD1 (5 bases). The CDR3 covers 15 residues. Germline CDR1 MNHEY, CDR2 SMNVEV (reference sequence). Trimming removed 6 bases from V and 4 bases from J, with 15 bases in between. The CDR3: CASSLETDSTGELFF. Written as DNA, the CDR3 is TGTGCCAGCAGCCTGGAGACAGACTCCACCGGGGAGCTGTTTTTT.

The rearrangement links TRBV12-5 to TRBJ1-5, with 7 bases identical to TRBD1. With V trimmed by 2 bases and J by 5 bases, 6 bases remained unmatched. Per germline, CDR1 LGHNT and CDR2 FRNRAP. The CDR3 contains 15 residues. The CDR3 loop reads CASGLLGTGDQPQHF. CDR3 coding DNA: TGTGCTAGTGGTTTGTTAGGCACAGGGGATCAGCCCCAGCATTTT.

This clone was counted a few times. The V call is TRBV6-4, the J call TRBJ2-3; unclear D gene. The CDR3 is made up of 14 amino acids. Trimming pared 0 bases from V and 1 base from J, leaving 5 bases between. Looked up from germline, CDR1 is MRHNA and CDR2 is SNTAGT. CDR3 residues: CASSDSRGTDTQYF. The CDR3 coding sequence is TGTGCCAGCAGTGACTCCCGGGGCACAGATACGCAGTATTTT.

V is TRBV5-6 and J is TRBJ2-7, with a possible D match to TRBD2 (6 bases). V lost 2 bases and J lost 0, with 21 bases in between. This CDR3 has 18 amino acids. Germline V lookup: CDR1 SGHDT, CDR2 YYEEEE. The CDR3 DNA follows: TGTGCCAGCAGCTTCCTCGGGAGCAGGCAATCCGGCTCCTACGAGCAGTACTTC. Translation gives CASSFLGSRQSGSYEQYF.

The chain uses TRBV19 and TRBJ2-4, with TRBD1 as a possible D gene (5 bases). CDR3 length: 13 amino acids. The germline V and J ends were trimmed by 9 bases and 8 bases, with 17 bases remaining between them. CDR1 and CDR2 from the germline V gene are LNHDA and SQIVND (reference sequence). The CDR3 nucleotides are TGTGCCAGCACATTCCAGGGCATGGACATTCAGTACTTC. It is translated as CASTFQGMDIQYF.

This clone appeared a few times. The rearrangement links TRBV6-5 to TRBJ2-7; TRBD1 matches at 12 bases. This CDR3 has 15 residues. CDR1 is MNHEY and CDR2 is SVGAGI in the germline V gene. V dropped 5 bases and J dropped 4; count of bases not matched to a gene: 6. The CDR3 nucleotides read TGTGCCAGCAGTCCCTGGGACAGGGGGCTTTACGAGCAGTACTTC. This translates into CASSPWDRGLYEQYF.

This clone was found once. The rearrangement joins TRBV4-3 to TRBJ1-3; no definite D call. Germline-derived CDR1 and CDR2 are LGHNA and YSLEER. This CDR3 comprises 15 residues. The ends were cut back, 2 bases at V and 0 bases at J, with 8 bases in the middle. The CDR3 spells CASSQNLISGNTIYF. CDR3 DNA: TGCGCCAGCAGCCAAAACTTGATCTCTGGAAACACCATATATTTT.

The J gene is TRBJ2-3, the V gene TRBV4-2; TRBD1 matches 10 bases. The J segment lost 2 bases and the V segment lost 6 bases, leaving 8 bases of the junction unmatched. The germline V gene has CDR1 LGHNA and CDR2 YNFKEQ. There are 16 residues in the CDR3. The DNA for the CDR3 is TGTGCCAGCAGTCAGACAGGGGGCTTTTACACAGATACGCAGTATTTT. Protein product: CASSQTGGFYTDTQYF.

This clone has only a few counts. J is TRBJ2-4 and V is TRBV4-2; weak D call: TRBD2 (6 bases). Germline values: CDR1 LGHNA, CDR2 YNFKEQ. V shed 0 bases and J shed 2 bases, with 8 bases lying between them. The CDR3 is 15 amino acids. Here the CDR3 reads CASSQELASKNIQYF. CDR3 DNA sequence: TGTGCCAGCAGCCAAGAACTAGCCTCCAAAAACATTCAGTACTTC.

The chain is built from TRBV30 and TRBJ1-6; D may be TRBD1 (6 bases). This CDR3 comprises 14 residues. V shed 2 bases and J shed 7 bases, with 12 bases lying between them. The germline gives CDR1 GTSNPN, CDR2 SVGIG (reference sequence). CDR3 protein: CAWSRGQGNSPLHF. The CDR3 DNA is TGTGCCTGGAGTAGAGGTCAGGGGAATTCACCCCTCCACTTT. The whole variable domain, filled in from reference TRBV30 and TRBJ1-6, reads SQTIHQWPATLVQPVGSPLSLECTVEGTSNPNLYWYRQAAGRGLQLLFYSVGIGQISSEVPQNLSASRPQDRQFILSSKKLLLSDSGFYLCAWSRGQGNSPLHFGNGTRLTVT.

V usage is TRBV6-1 and J usage is TRBJ2-3, with 10 bases aligning to TRBD1. Germline assignment: CDR1 MNHNS and CDR2 SASEGT. Trimming removed 3 bases from V and 1 base from J; junction bases left unmatched: 4. The CDR3 consists of 16 residues. This CDR3 is CASSEETGGGTDTQYF. The CDR3 DNA sequence: TGTGCCAGCAGTGAGGAGACAGGGGGCGGCACAGATACGCAGTATTTT.

J is TRBJ2-1 and V is TRBV9; TRBD2 agrees at 8 bases. The CDR3 runs to 17 residues. Germline CDR1 and CDR2: SGDLS and YYNGEE. J was trimmed by 4 bases and V by 0 bases; bases with no gene match: 9. The CDR3 DNA follows: TGTGCCAGCAGCGTAGAATTAACTAGCGGACTATACAATGAGCAGTTCTTC. This gives the protein CASSVELTSGLYNEQFF.

The J gene is TRBJ2-7, the V gene TRBV19, with TRBD1 identical over 8 bases. In germline, CDR1 is LNHDA, CDR2 SQIVND (reference sequence). CDR3 length: 15 amino acids. J gave up 3 bases and V 5 bases, and 9 bases lay outside the gene matches. This chain's CDR3 is CASSASGTGDYEQYF. The CDR3 region has the DNA TGTGCCAGTAGTGCGTCCGGGACAGGTGACTACGAGCAGTACTTC.

The gene calls are TRBV7-2 and TRBJ2-2, with 13 positions matching TRBD2. The V segment lost 5 bases and the J segment 8 bases; nucleotides outside the gene matches: 11. From germline, CDR1 is SGHTA and CDR2 FQGNSA. This CDR3 has 17 residues. CDR3 amino acids: CASSNRLAGGVTGELFF. The CDR3 nucleotides are TGTGCCAGCAGCAATAGACTAGCGGGGGGCGTGACGGGGGAGCTGTTTTTT.

This clone occurred a few times. Here the CDR3 reads CASSFDRGETQYF. In nucleotides, the CDR3 is TGTGCCAGCAGCTTTGACAGGGGGGAGACCCAGTACTTC. This chain links TRBV7-3 with TRBJ2-5; TRBD1 agrees at 9 bases. V lost 3 bases and J lost 5; bases outside the gene matches: 1. The CDR3 loop spans 13 amino acids. The V gene's germline CDR1 is SGHTA and CDR2 FQGTGA.

The V call is TRBV28, the J call TRBJ2-2; 8 positions match TRBD1. The CDR3 is 14 residues long. Trimming took 7 bases from V and 6 from J; bases not matched to a gene: 7. CDR1 is MDHEN and CDR2 is SYDVKM in the germline V gene. CDR3 sequence (DNA): TGTGCCAGCAAAAGTACAGGGGGTCCCGGGGAGCTGTTTTTT. Amino acid sequence: CASKSTGGPGELFF.

This chain joins TRBV4-1 and TRBJ2-5; 7 nucleotides agree with TRBD2. There are 14 residues in the CDR3. Germline CDR1 is MGHRA and CDR2 is YSYEKL. J lost 5 bases, V lost 4 bases, and 7 bases had no gene match. The chain's CDR3 is CASSPTGGGETQYF. The CDR3 DNA reads TGCGCCAGCAGCCCTACGGGGGGAGGGGAGACCCAGTACTTC.

The CDR3: CASSELTGGGEPQHF. In DNA, the CDR3 is TGTGCCAGCAGTGAACTTACAGGGGGCGGAGAGCCCCAGCATTTT. The chain links TRBV6-1 to TRBJ1-5, with 9 bases that match TRBD1. CDR1 is MNHNS and CDR2 is SASEGT in the germline V gene. The trim removed 2 bases at V and 8 bases at J, leaving 7 bases unmatched. The CDR3 is 15 residues long.

The chain has TRBV19 and TRBJ2-6; no reliable D call. The CDR3 runs to 15 residues. CDR1 is LNHDA and CDR2 is SQIVND in the germline V gene (reference sequence). V lost 4 bases to trimming and J lost 0 bases, with 7 bases between them. The CDR3 protein is CASSTVSSGANVLTF. The CDR3 DNA reads TGTGCCAGTAGTACCGTGAGCTCTGGGGCCAACGTCCTGACTTTC.

The chain employs TRBV15 and TRBJ2-2; 7 bases line up with TRBD1. Germline V gene sequence: CDR1 LNHNV, CDR2 YYDKDF (reference sequence). The J segment lost 7 bases and the V segment lost 6 bases, leaving 11 bases of the junction unmatched. This CDR3 contains 15 residues. In DNA, the CDR3 is TGTGCCACCAGTAATGACAGGGAACTCATCGGGGAGCTGTTTTTT. This codes for CATSNDRELIGELFF. The full variable domain, rest sourced from reference TRBV15 and TRBJ2-2, is DAMVIQNPRYQVTQFGKPVTLSCSQTLNHNVMYWYQQKSSQAPKLLFHYYDKDFNNEADTPDNFQSRRPNTSFCFLDIRSPGLGDTAMYLCATSNDRELIGELFFGEGSRLTVL.

The V call is TRBV18, the J call TRBJ1-2; tentatively, D is TRBD1 (5 bases). V was trimmed by 3 bases and J by 0 bases, leaving 8 bases between them. The CDR3 extends over 14 amino acids. Germline-derived CDR1 and CDR2 are KGHSH and LQKENI. CDR3 sequence (DNA): TGTGCCAGCTCACCTACAGGATCTAACTATGGCTACACCTTC. Protein product: CASSPTGSNYGYTF.

For this clone: A junction boundary mismatches the germline segment, possibly from a read error. The J gene is TRBJ2-3, the V gene TRBV27, with 8 bases matching TRBD2. CDR1 is MNHEY, CDR2 SMNVEV, per germline (reference sequence). The CDR3 is 15 amino acids. CDR3 residues: CATWGLAGRTDTRYF. CDR3 sequence (DNA): TGTGCCACCTGGGGCCTAGCGGGCCGCACAGATACGCGGTATTTT.

This clone was picked up a small number of times. The V and J genes are TRBV6-6 and TRBJ1-2; 10 positions match TRBD1. With 6 bases clipped from V and 8 bases from J, the junction kept 6 bases outside the gene matches. This CDR3 has 13 residues. Germline assignment: CDR1 MNHNY and CDR2 SVGAGI (reference sequence). CDR3 coding DNA: TGTGCCAGCAGACGACAGGGGGCGGAAGGCTACACCTTC. Protein sequence: CASRRQGAEGYTF.

This clone was observed a single time. CDR3 nucleotides: TGTGCCAGCAGCGCCCTTACAGATACGCAGTATTTT. Translated, it gives CASSALTDTQYF. This chain uses TRBV9 with TRBJ2-3; D is unclear. Germline lookup yields CDR1 SGDLS and CDR2 YYNGEE. CDR3 length: 12 residues. With 3 bases removed from V and 3 bases from J, the gap between germline ends came to 5 bases.

This clone was observed a few times. This sequence joins TRBV7-9 and TRBJ2-3; unclear D gene. The germline V gene encodes CDR1 SEHNR and CDR2 FQNEAQ (reference sequence). This CDR3 is 13 amino acids long. V lost 1 base, J lost 3 bases, and 5 bases lay in between. This CDR3 reads CASSLVETDTQYF. The CDR3 DNA is TGTGCCAGCAGCTTAGTAGAGACAGATACGCAGTATTTT.